These T cell receptor beta chains were read from a single sample in a study of radiotherapy plus CTLA-4 blockade in lung cancer. Clones were sequenced by immunoSEQ multiplex PCR, and TCRdb holds only the in-frame ones, with some missing. The data contain tens of thousands of clones, about 80% of them singletons. The source material was peripheral blood, sampled from a patient treated with radiotherapy plus ipilimumab. The receptors here all came from a human donor with non-small cell lung cancer who had stable disease on radiotherapy plus ipilimumab. CDR3s leave out the opening cysteine and the closing phenylalanine or tryptophan. Fields, in order: CDR3 protein, V gene, clone size, J gene. Expanded clones are given a class, and other clones once, few, many or no size at all.

CDR3 protein: ASSQDPPGGFNEQF
V gene: TRBV4-1
clone size: .
J gene: TRBJ2-1

CDR3 protein: ASSPGTGAEAF
V gene: TRBV5-1
clone size: .
J gene: TRBJ1-1

CDR3 protein: ASSGTSGFGELF
V gene: TRBV19
clone size: .
J gene: TRBJ2-2

CDR3 protein: ASSPGQTNYGYT
V gene: TRBV6-5
clone size: .
J gene: TRBJ1-2

CDR3 protein: ASSHESRLAGDTGELF
V gene: TRBV11-1
clone size: .
J gene: TRBJ2-2

CDR3 protein: ASRPQGTSGNTIY
V gene: TRBV6-5
clone size: .
J gene: TRBJ1-3

CDR3 protein: ASSYTPGRPYNEQF
V gene: TRBV6-5
clone size: .
J gene: TRBJ2-1

CDR3 protein: ASSLRPGGQGRGAF
V gene: TRBV7-3
clone size: .
J gene: TRBJ1-1

CDR3 protein: ASSVAVTSYEQY
V gene: TRBV9
clone size: .
J gene: TRBJ2-7

CDR3 protein: ASSLPLMGSGYT
V gene: TRBV5-1
clone size: .
J gene: TRBJ1-2

CDR3 protein: ASSSWSELSYEQY
V gene: TRBV7-8
clone size: .
J gene: TRBJ2-7

CDR3 protein: ASSPTGTVGEQY
V gene: TRBV6-6
clone size: .
J gene: TRBJ2-7

CDR3 protein: ASSLEAGGNTEAF
V gene: TRBV5-8
clone size: .
J gene: TRBJ1-1

CDR3 protein: ASSLGGVYEQY
V gene: TRBV7-2
clone size: .
J gene: TRBJ2-7

CDR3 protein: ASSIDKGGMEAF
V gene: TRBV19
clone size: .
J gene: TRBJ1-1

CDR3 protein: ASSLGQLNSPLH
V gene: TRBV7-2
clone size: .
J gene: TRBJ1-6

CDR3 protein: ASSPLTGETASY
V gene: TRBV6-5
clone size: .
J gene: TRBJ2-7

CDR3 protein: ASSLAGFNGEAF
V gene: TRBV7-8
clone size: .
J gene: TRBJ1-1

CDR3 protein: ASSYQINTEAF
V gene: TRBV6-5
clone size: .
J gene: TRBJ1-1

CDR3 protein: ASKGRVWEQY
V gene: TRBV2
clone size: once
J gene: TRBJ2-7

CDR3 protein: SVVTTEQY
V gene: TRBV29-1
clone size: .
J gene: TRBJ2-7

CDR3 protein: AWSPRHYEQY
V gene: TRBV30
clone size: .
J gene: TRBJ2-7

CDR3 protein: ASSLEKVGGTEAF
V gene: TRBV7-9
clone size: .
J gene: TRBJ1-1

CDR3 protein: ASRGSGGDWEKTQY
V gene: TRBV2
clone size: .
J gene: TRBJ2-5

CDR3 protein: ASSPRQNYGYT
V gene: TRBV28
clone size: .
J gene: TRBJ1-2

CDR3 protein: ASRRTGGTEAF
V gene: TRBV7-9
clone size: once
J gene: TRBJ1-1

CDR3 protein: ASSSQGPYGYT
V gene: TRBV28
clone size: once
J gene: TRBJ1-2

CDR3 protein: ASSLLGLNNNEQF
V gene: TRBV7-3
clone size: .
J gene: TRBJ2-1

CDR3 protein: ASSIDRAASPLH
V gene: TRBV19
clone size: .
J gene: TRBJ1-6

CDR3 protein: ATSRDPPGARGYT
V gene: TRBV15
clone size: .
J gene: TRBJ1-2

CDR3 protein: ASSLSLRETGELF
V gene: TRBV9
clone size: .
J gene: TRBJ2-2

CDR3 protein: ASSFTMVGKAF
V gene: TRBV19
clone size: .
J gene: TRBJ1-1

CDR3 protein: ASSFDRGQKY
V gene: TRBV5-4
clone size: .
J gene: TRBJ2-7

CDR3 protein: ASMFVAGGGEQY
V gene: TRBV4-1
clone size: .
J gene: TRBJ2-7

CDR3 protein: ASSGLETQY
V gene: TRBV28
clone size: few
J gene: TRBJ2-5

CDR3 protein: ATAEGGHGYT
V gene: TRBV6-5
clone size: .
J gene: TRBJ1-2

CDR3 protein: ASSPGTHNTGELF
V gene: TRBV5-1
clone size: .
J gene: TRBJ2-2

CDR3 protein: ASSLKLAGWGDTQY
V gene: TRBV5-8
clone size: few
J gene: TRBJ2-3

CDR3 protein: ASSLLSGGRVTDTQY
V gene: TRBV28
clone size: .
J gene: TRBJ2-3

CDR3 protein: ASSLEGQDYGYT
V gene: TRBV5-5
clone size: .
J gene: TRBJ1-2

CDR3 protein: ATSRDLVRNSPLH
V gene: TRBV15
clone size: .
J gene: TRBJ1-6

CDR3 protein: ASSLQQTEAF
V gene: TRBV2
clone size: .
J gene: TRBJ1-1

CDR3 protein: ASSPLSGNYGYT
V gene: TRBV4-2
clone size: .
J gene: TRBJ1-2

CDR3 protein: ASSRTGGRLLEQY
V gene: TRBV19
clone size: .
J gene: TRBJ2-7

CDR3 protein: ASSQELGSGNTIY
V gene: TRBV4-2
clone size: .
J gene: TRBJ1-3

CDR3 protein: ASSLGGAGEQF
V gene: TRBV5-1
clone size: .
J gene: TRBJ2-1

CDR3 protein: ASSDRTDTQY
V gene: TRBV9
clone size: .
J gene: TRBJ2-3

CDR3 protein: ASLKQGGGEKLF
V gene: TRBV19
clone size: .
J gene: TRBJ1-4

CDR3 protein: ASSLLSRGSNQPQH
V gene: TRBV7-8
clone size: .
J gene: TRBJ1-5